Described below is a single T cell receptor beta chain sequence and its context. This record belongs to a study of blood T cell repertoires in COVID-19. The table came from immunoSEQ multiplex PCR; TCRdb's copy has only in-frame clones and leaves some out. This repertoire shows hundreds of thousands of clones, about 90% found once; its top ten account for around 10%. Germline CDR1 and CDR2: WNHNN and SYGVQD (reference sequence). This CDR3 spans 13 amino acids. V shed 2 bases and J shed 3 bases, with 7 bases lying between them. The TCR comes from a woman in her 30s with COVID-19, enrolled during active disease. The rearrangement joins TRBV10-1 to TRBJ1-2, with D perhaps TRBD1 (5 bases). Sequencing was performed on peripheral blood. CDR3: CASSEVRDYGYTF. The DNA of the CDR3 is TGCGCCAGCAGTGAGGTCAGGGACTATGGCTACACCTTC.